Listed here are 19 T cell receptor beta chains from one sample, sequenced in a study of T cell responses to AZD1222 COVID-19 vaccine. TCRdb keeps only in-frame clones here, not all; method: immunoSEQ multiplex PCR. This sample has approximately 100,000 clones, with approximately 91% found just once. The specimen was peripheral blood, collected on day 0 of AZD1222 vaccination. The receptors here all came from an adult in good health.

This clone occurred once. The rearrangement links TRBV2 to TRBJ2-3; possibly TRBD2 for D (6 bases). This CDR3 region has 12 residues. V shed 5 bases and J shed 6 bases, with 9 bases lying between them. Germline V lookup: CDR1 SNHLY, CDR2 FYNNEI. This chain's CDR3 is CASSTSGDTQYF. Here the CDR3 DNA reads TGTGCCAGCAGTACCAGCGGGGATACGCAGTATTTT.

The gene calls are TRBV7-2 and TRBJ2-7; 10 bases agree with TRBD1. The CDR3 consists of 14 residues. CDR1 and CDR2 from the germline V gene are SGHTA and FQGNSA. V lost 5 bases and J lost 4; bases outside the gene matches: 5. The CDR3 loop reads CASSRTGGTYEQYF. DNA for the CDR3: TGTGCCAGCAGCCGGACAGGGGGAACTTACGAGCAGTACTTC. Drawing the rest from reference TRBV7-2 and TRBJ2-7, the complete variable domain is GAGVSQSPSNKVTEKGKDVELRCDPISGHTALYWYRQSLGQGLEFLIYFQGNSAPDKSGLPSDRFSAERTGGSVSTLTIQRTQQEDSAVYLCASSRTGGTYEQYFGPGTRLTVT.

The genes are TRBV10-3 and TRBJ1-4; tentatively, D is TRBD1 (6 bases). Trimming took 6 bases from V and 7 from J, leaving 15 bases between them. CDR1 and CDR2 (germline): ENHRY, SYGVKD. The CDR3 runs 14 residues. The CDR3 DNA is TGTGCCATCAGCGTAGACAGGCTGTTTGAAAAACTGTTTTTT. Translation: CAISVDRLFEKLFF.

The V call is TRBV6-1, the J call TRBJ2-1, with TRBD1 matching 9 bases. The trim removed 3 bases at V and 4 bases at J, leaving 1 base unmatched. The germline CDR1 and CDR2 sequences are MNHNS and SASEGT. The CDR3 has 14 amino acids. CDR3: CASSDGTGYNEQFF. CDR3 DNA sequence: TGTGCCAGCAGTGATGGGACAGGGTACAATGAGCAGTTCTTC.

This chain uses TRBV10-2 with TRBJ1-2; D gene ambiguous. CDR3 length equals 15 residues. V lost 2 bases, J lost 0 bases, and 10 bases lay in between. Germline V gives CDR1 WSHSY, CDR2 SAAADI. CDR3 amino acids: CASSEGRRSNYGYTF. The CDR3 DNA sequence: TGCGCCAGCAGTGAGGGGAGGAGATCTAACTATGGCTACACCTTC.

As DNA, the CDR3 is TGTGCCAGCACCGACGGAGCGGGGGGGCGGGATGAGCAGTTCTTC. It specifies CASTDGAGGRDEQFF. This chain connects TRBV6-4 to TRBJ2-1, with 10 positions matching TRBD2. V trimming: 7 bases; J trimming: 8 bases; junction bases outside the gene matches: 11. Germline lookup yields CDR1 MRHNA and CDR2 SNTAGT. This CDR3 is 15 amino acids long.

This clone was seen only once. The gene calls are TRBV6-5 and TRBJ1-2; maybe TRBD1 (5 bases). The CDR3 runs 14 residues. Germline CDR1 MNHEY, CDR2 SVGAGI. Between the trimmed V and J ends, which lost 7 bases and 0 bases, there was a span of 12 bases. CDR3 sequence: CASNQRGSNYGYTF. The CDR3 DNA sequence: TGTGCCAGCAACCAAAGGGGTTCTAACTATGGCTACACCTTC.

The genes are TRBV5-1 and TRBJ1-4, with a weak D call TRBD1 (5 bases). This CDR3 is built from 15 residues. The germline V gene has CDR1 SGHRS and CDR2 YFSETQ. V was shortened by 1 base and J by 7 bases, with 14 bases between the two germline ends. This CDR3 is CASSLSGTHVEKLFF. In DNA, the CDR3 is TGCGCCAGCAGCTTGTCCGGGACTCACGTTGAAAAACTGTTTTTT.

The gene calls are TRBV3-1 (or the pseudogene TRBV3-2) and TRBJ2-3, with a possible D match to TRBD2 (6 bases). The CDR3 covers 17 residues. V was clipped by 7 bases and J by 2 bases, with 22 bases between them. Germline V CDR1 and CDR2: LGHDT, YNNKEL (reference sequence). The CDR3 reads CASTLVGNGGATDTQYF. CDR3 sequence (DNA): TGTGCCAGCACCCTAGTGGGGAACGGGGGAGCCACAGATACGCAGTATTTT.

The chain uses TRBV11-2 and TRBJ2-2; 7 nucleotides match TRBD1. CDR1 is SGHAT, CDR2 FQNNGV, per germline. CDR3 length equals 15 residues. The V segment lost 2 bases and the J segment 5 bases; nucleotides outside the gene matches: 5. DNA of the CDR3: TGTGCCAGCAGCTTAAGGGGGCCAAGTACCGGGGAGCTGTTTTTT. It encodes CASSLRGPSTGELFF.

This chain links TRBV11-3 with TRBJ1-5; D remains ambiguous. The germline V and J ends were trimmed by 1 base and 3 bases, with 7 bases remaining between them. This CDR3 has 14 residues. Germline V lookup: CDR1 SGHNT, CDR2 YENEEA. The CDR3 bases are TGTGCCAGCAGCTTAGCTCCTCCCAATCAGCCCCAGCATTTT. Translating gives CASSLAPPNQPQHF.

The DNA of the CDR3 is TGTGCCAGCAGTGACTCTAGCGGGGGCTTCACAGATACGCAGTATTTT. It is translated as CASSDSSGGFTDTQYF. The chain has TRBV6-4 and TRBJ2-3, with 9 bases that match TRBD2. The CDR3 runs 16 residues. V lost 0 bases to trimming and J lost 2 bases; unmatched junction nucleotides: 3. In germline, CDR1 is MRHNA, CDR2 SNTAGT.

The chain is built from TRBV9 and TRBJ2-1; the D is unclear. The CDR3 consists of 14 residues. With 0 bases removed from V and 4 bases from J, the gap between germline ends came to 8 bases. CDR1 is SGDLS, CDR2 YYNGEE, per germline. CDR3 sequence (DNA): TGTGCCAGCAGCGTAGCCAGATCTTACAATGAGCAGTTCTTC. Its translation: CASSVARSYNEQFF. Looking up the rest from reference TRBV9 and TRBJ2-1 gives the full variable domain: DSGVTQTPKHLITATGQRVTLRCSPRSGDLSVYWYQQSLDQGLQFLIQYYNGEERAKGNILERFSAQQFPDLHSELNLSSLELGDSALYFCASSVARSYNEQFFGPGTRLTVL.

The chain has TRBV27 and TRBJ2-3; D not resolved. Germline V gene lookup returns CDR1 MNHEY and CDR2 SMNVEV (reference sequence). V was cut by 6 bases and J by 5 bases, with 15 bases left in between. The CDR3 length is 14 residues. The CDR3 DNA sequence: TGTGCCAGCAGGCGGCAGTTAATACAAGATACGCAGTATTTT. Translated: CASRRQLIQDTQYF.

The CDR3 sequence is CAWTGGAPTEAFF. For the CDR3, the DNA is TGTGCCTGGACGGGGGGGGCCCCTACTGAAGCTTTCTTT. The genes are TRBV30 and TRBJ1-1; the D gene is possibly TRBD1 (6 bases). The CDR3 loop spans 13 amino acids. V gave up 4 bases and J gave up 5 bases, with 14 bases separating them. Germline values: CDR1 GTSNPN, CDR2 SVGIG (reference sequence).

This clone was detected only once. This chain uses TRBV16 with TRBJ2-7; perhaps TRBD1 as D (5 bases). V was trimmed by 1 base and J by 6 bases, leaving 13 bases between them. The CDR3 consists of 14 residues. Germline V gene lookup returns CDR1 KGHSY and CDR2 FQNENV. The CDR3 DNA is TGTGCCAGCAGCCAATTTATGCAGGGAAGCGAGCAGTACTTC. Amino acids: CASSQFMQGSEQYF.

The chain has TRBV23-1 and TRBJ2-7; a weak D match, TRBD1 (5 bases). TRBV23-1 is recorded as an ORF, its role being uncertain. The V end lost 0 bases, the J end lost 2 bases, and 14 bases lay between the germline ends. This CDR3 region has 16 residues. This chain's CDR3 is CASSQSMAGCTYEQYF. The CDR3 region has the DNA TGCGCCAGCAGTCAATCAATGGCAGGGTGCACCTACGAGCAGTACTTC.

This sequence joins TRBV6-5 and TRBJ2-3, with TRBD2 matching 8 bases. The CDR3 contains 15 residues. Germline V gene lookup returns CDR1 MNHEY and CDR2 SVGAGI. V trimming: 5 bases; J trimming: 4 bases; junction bases outside the gene matches: 8. The CDR3 loop reads CASSPPSGGADTQYF. The DNA of the CDR3 is TGTGCCAGCAGTCCACCCAGCGGGGGAGCAGATACGCAGTATTTT.

The chain links TRBV9 to TRBJ2-5, with D possibly TRBD1 on 6 matching bases. The CDR3 covers 14 residues. CDR1 and CDR2 (germline): SGDLS, YYNGEE. Between the trimmed V and J ends, which lost 0 bases and 5 bases, there was a span of 11 bases. CDR3 in DNA: TGTGCCAGCAGCGTAGGCAGGGGTGGCGAGACCCAGTACTTC. Protein sequence: CASSVGRGGETQYF. The variable domain in full, completed from reference TRBV9 and TRBJ2-5, reads DSGVTQTPKHLITATGQRVTLRCSPRSGDLSVYWYQQSLDQGLQFLIQYYNGEERAKGNILERFSAQQFPDLHSELNLSSLELGDSALYFCASSVGRGGETQYFGPGTRLLVL.